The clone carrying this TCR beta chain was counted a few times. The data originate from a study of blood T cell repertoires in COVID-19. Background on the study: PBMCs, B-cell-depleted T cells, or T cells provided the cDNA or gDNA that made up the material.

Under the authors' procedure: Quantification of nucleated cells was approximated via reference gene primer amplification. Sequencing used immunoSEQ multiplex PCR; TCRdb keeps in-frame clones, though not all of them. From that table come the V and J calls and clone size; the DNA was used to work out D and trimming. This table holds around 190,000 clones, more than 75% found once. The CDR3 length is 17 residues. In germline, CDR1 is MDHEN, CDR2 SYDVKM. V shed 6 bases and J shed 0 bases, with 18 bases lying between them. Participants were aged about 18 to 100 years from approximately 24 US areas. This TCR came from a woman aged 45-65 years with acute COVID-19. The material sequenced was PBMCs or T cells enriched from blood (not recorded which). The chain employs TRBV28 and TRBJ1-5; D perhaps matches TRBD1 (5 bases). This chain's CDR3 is CASSYMAGTYSNQPQHF. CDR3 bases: TGTGCCAGCAGCTACATGGCGGGGACTTATAGCAATCAGCCCCAGCATTTT.